Listed below are T cell receptor beta chains from one sample, sequenced in a study of cytomegalovirus exposure and HLA in healthy donors. Generated by immunoSEQ multiplex PCR, the TCRdb table keeps only in-frame clones and is missing some. The table records about 160,000 clones, around 69% of them present only once. Sequenced input: PBMCs. All receptors come from a man in his fifties or sixties in good health and CMV-seronegative. Each CDR3 is given with its conserved first and last residue. A D gene is named only where the DNA matches it firmly. Size tells how often a clone was seen (once, few, many) or the class of an expanded clone, and some rows leave it out.

CDR3 protein: CASSELLGVSGNTIYF; CDR3 DNA: TGTGCCAGCAGTGAACTCCTAGGGGTCTCTGGAAACACCATATATTTT; J gene: TRBJ1-3; V gene: TRBV2; D gene: -; clone size: -
CDR3 protein: CASSVSGPSTDTQYF; CDR3 DNA: TGTGCCAGCAGTGTTAGCGGGCCTAGCACAGATACGCAGTATTTT; J gene: TRBJ2-3; V gene: TRBV28; D gene: TRBD2; clone size: once
CDR3 protein: CASSVAGQGAGDTQYF; CDR3 DNA: TGTGCCAGCAGCGTAGCTGGCCAGGGGGCGGGGGATACGCAGTATTTT; J gene: TRBJ2-3; V gene: TRBV9; D gene: TRBD1; clone size: -
CDR3 protein: CASSLTGQGQETQYF; CDR3 DNA: TGTGCCAGCAGCTTGACGGGACAGGGCCAAGAGACCCAGTACTTC; J gene: TRBJ2-5; V gene: TRBV5-4; D gene: TRBD1; clone size: once
CDR3 protein: CASNPGTANEKLFF; CDR3 DNA: TGTGCCAGTAACCCGGGGACAGCTAATGAAAAACTGTTTTTT; J gene: TRBJ1-4; V gene: TRBV19; D gene: TRBD1; clone size: -
CDR3 protein: CASSLRREERYGDTQYF; CDR3 DNA: TGTGCCAGCAGCTTACGGCGGGAGGAGAGGTATGGAGATACGCAGTATTTT; J gene: TRBJ2-3; V gene: TRBV7-9; D gene: TRBD2; clone size: -
CDR3 protein: CASSFPAGGQETQYF; CDR3 DNA: TGTGCCAGCAGCTTCCCAGCGGGAGGTCAAGAGACCCAGTACTTC; J gene: TRBJ2-5; V gene: TRBV7-2; D gene: TRBD2; clone size: -
CDR3 protein: CASSFPGTIGTDTQYF; CDR3 DNA: TGTGCCAGCAGTTTCCCCGGGACTATTGGCACAGATACGCAGTATTTT; J gene: TRBJ2-3; V gene: TRBV28; D gene: TRBD2; clone size: -
CDR3 protein: CASSLGGNTYEQYF; CDR3 DNA: TGTGCCAGCAGTTTGGGAGGGAACACCTACGAGCAGTACTTC; J gene: TRBJ2-7; V gene: TRBV28; D gene: TRBD2; clone size: -
CDR3 protein: CASSRTGGYNEQFF; CDR3 DNA: TGTGCCAGCAGCCGGACAGGGGGCTACAATGAGCAGTTCTTC; J gene: TRBJ2-1; V gene: TRBV2; D gene: TRBD1; clone size: -
CDR3 protein: CASSEDLGLRQFF; CDR3 DNA: TGTGCCAGCAGTGAAGACCTGGGACTTCGACAGTTCTTC; J gene: TRBJ2-1; V gene: TRBV25-1; D gene: -; clone size: -
CDR3 protein: CASSYTGTGVDGELFF; CDR3 DNA: TGTGCCAGCAGCTATACCGGGACAGGGGTCGACGGGGAGCTGTTTTTT; J gene: TRBJ2-2; V gene: TRBV5-6; D gene: TRBD1; clone size: -
CDR3 protein: CASSSSQGGTLTYEQYF; CDR3 DNA: TGCGCCAGCAGCTCGTCCCAGGGGGGAACCCTTACCTACGAGCAGTACTTC; J gene: TRBJ2-7; V gene: TRBV5-1; D gene: -; clone size: -
CDR3 protein: CASSKETAEQFF; CDR3 DNA: TGTGCCAGCAGCAAAGAAACAGCTGAGCAGTTCTTC; J gene: TRBJ2-1; V gene: TRBV21-1; D gene: -; clone size: few
CDR3 protein: CASSFMSGGEPEAFF; CDR3 DNA: TGTGCCAGCAGTTTTATGTCAGGGGGCGAACCTGAAGCTTTCTTT; J gene: TRBJ1-1; V gene: TRBV28; D gene: TRBD1; clone size: -
CDR3 protein: CASSWAGTDTQYF; CDR3 DNA: TGCGCCAGCAGCTGGGCAGGCACAGATACGCAGTATTTT; J gene: TRBJ2-3; V gene: TRBV5-1; D gene: -; clone size: -
CDR3 protein: CASSLGASGGYNEQFF; CDR3 DNA: TGTGCCAGCAGCTTGGGGGCTAGCGGGGGATACAATGAGCAGTTCTTC; J gene: TRBJ2-1; V gene: TRBV5-4; D gene: TRBD2; clone size: -
CDR3 protein: CASSIPGQSYNEQFF; CDR3 DNA: TGTGCCAGCAGTATTCCGGGACAGTCCTACAATGAGCAGTTCTTC; J gene: TRBJ2-1; V gene: TRBV28; D gene: TRBD1; clone size: -
CDR3 protein: CASSYISTDTQYF; CDR3 DNA: TGTGCCAGCAGCTATATTAGCACAGATACGCAGTATTTT; J gene: TRBJ2-3; V gene: TRBV7-2; D gene: -; clone size: -
CDR3 protein: CASSLAGGPNYEQYF; CDR3 DNA: TGTGCCAGCAGTTTGGCGGGAGGGCCCAACTACGAGCAGTACTTC; J gene: TRBJ2-7; V gene: TRBV28; D gene: TRBD2; clone size: -
CDR3 protein: CASSFDRGPNEQYF; CDR3 DNA: TGTGCCAGCAGCTTTGATAGGGGGCCCAACGAGCAGTACTTC; J gene: TRBJ2-7; V gene: TRBV7-2; D gene: TRBD1; clone size: -
CDR3 protein: CASSSPELAGGGEQFF; CDR3 DNA: TGTGCCAGCAGTTCCCCAGAATTAGCGGGAGGGGGTGAGCAGTTCTTC; J gene: TRBJ2-1; V gene: TRBV28; D gene: TRBD2; clone size: -
CDR3 protein: CASSHQNPGTGRVGELFF; CDR3 DNA: TGCGCCAGCAGCCACCAAAACCCCGGGACAGGGAGGGTCGGGGAGCTGTTTTTT; J gene: TRBJ2-2; V gene: TRBV4-3; D gene: TRBD1; clone size: -
CDR3 protein: CASSAETGSEAFF; CDR3 DNA: TGTGCCAGCAGTGCCGAGACAGGTTCTGAAGCTTTCTTT; J gene: TRBJ1-1; V gene: TRBV6-4; D gene: -; clone size: -
CDR3 protein: CASSIGQTGLGSPLHF; CDR3 DNA: TGTGCCAGTAGTATCGGCCAGACGGGACTGGGCTCACCCCTCCACTTT; J gene: TRBJ1-6; V gene: TRBV19; D gene: -; clone size: -
CDR3 protein: CAGTGLSEVPKETQYF; CDR3 DNA: TGTGCCGGGACAGGGTTATCGGAAGTACCGAAAGAGACCCAGTACTTC; J gene: TRBJ2-5; V gene: TRBV30; D gene: TRBD1; clone size: -
CDR3 protein: CSSSLFPSGGGSNQPQHF; CDR3 DNA: TGTTCCAGCAGCTTATTCCCGAGCGGGGGGGGGAGCAATCAGCCCCAGCATTTT; J gene: TRBJ1-5; V gene: TRBV7-9; D gene: -; clone size: -
CDR3 protein: CASSISRDSYEQYF; CDR3 DNA: TGTGCCAGCAGCATTAGCCGGGACAGCTACGAGCAGTACTTC; J gene: TRBJ2-7; V gene: TRBV7-2; D gene: TRBD1; clone size: -
CDR3 protein: CASRGTGGYEQYF; CDR3 DNA: TGCGCCAGCAGGGGGACAGGGGGTTACGAGCAGTACTTC; J gene: TRBJ2-7; V gene: TRBV5-1; D gene: TRBD1; clone size: -
CDR3 protein: CASSQGGSPGRETQYF; CDR3 DNA: TGCGCCAGCAGCCAAGGCGGGAGCCCGGGTCGAGAGACCCAGTACTTC; J gene: TRBJ2-5; V gene: TRBV4-1; D gene: TRBD2; clone size: -
CDR3 protein: CASSYYRAQPQHF; CDR3 DNA: TGTGCCAGCAGTTACTACAGGGCTCAGCCCCAGCATTTT; J gene: TRBJ1-5; V gene: TRBV28; D gene: -; clone size: -
CDR3 protein: CASSQGIGGLDTGELFF; CDR3 DNA: TGCGCCAGCAGCCAAGGAATCGGGGGACTTGACACCGGGGAGCTGTTTTTT; J gene: TRBJ2-2; V gene: TRBV4-1; D gene: -; clone size: -
CDR3 protein: CASSPAGAYEQYF; CDR3 DNA: TGTGCCAGCAGCCCGGCTGGGGCCTACGAGCAGTACTTC; J gene: TRBJ2-7; V gene: TRBV28; D gene: -; clone size: -
CDR3 protein: CASSQTGRLGYEQYF; CDR3 DNA: TGCGCCAGCAGCCAAACAGGGCGTCTAGGATACGAGCAGTACTTC; J gene: TRBJ2-7; V gene: TRBV4-1; D gene: -; clone size: -
CDR3 protein: CSAGKGRGGGQETQYF; CDR3 DNA: TGCAGCGCTGGCAAAGGGCGGGGGGGTGGACAAGAGACCCAGTACTTC; J gene: TRBJ2-5; V gene: TRBV29-1; D gene: TRBD2; clone size: few
CDR3 protein: CARRGTRVEFF; CDR3 DNA: TGTGCCCGCAGGGGGACTAGGGTGGAGTTCTTC; J gene: TRBJ2-1; V gene: TRBV6-5; D gene: -; clone size: -
CDR3 protein: CASSYPRDSPGNTIYF; CDR3 DNA: TGTGCCAGCAGTTACCCCCGGGACAGCCCTGGAAACACCATATATTTT; J gene: TRBJ1-3; V gene: TRBV2; D gene: TRBD1; clone size: -
CDR3 protein: CSVESGWAGELFF; CDR3 DNA: TGCAGCGTTGAATCAGGGTGGGCCGGGGAGCTGTTTTTT; J gene: TRBJ2-2; V gene: TRBV29-1; D gene: -; clone size: -
CDR3 protein: CAHRQVFPSGELFF; CDR3 DNA: TGTGCCCACAGGCAGGTATTCCCCTCCGGGGAGCTGTTTTTT; J gene: TRBJ2-2; V gene: TRBV6-1; D gene: -; clone size: few
CDR3 protein: CASSPSGGAYQETQYF; CDR3 DNA: TGTGCCAGCTCACCCAGCGGGGGTGCGTACCAAGAGACCCAGTACTTC; J gene: TRBJ2-5; V gene: TRBV18; D gene: TRBD2; clone size: -
CDR3 protein: CASSHLSKVPRGTNEKLFF; CDR3 DNA: TGCGCCAGCAGTCACCTTTCGAAAGTGCCCAGGGGGACTAATGAAAAACTGTTTTTT; J gene: TRBJ1-4; V gene: TRBV23-1; D gene: TRBD1; clone size: few
CDR3 protein: CASSDPTGDEQYF; CDR3 DNA: TGCGCCAGCAGTGATCCGACAGGGGACGAGCAGTACTTC; J gene: TRBJ2-7; V gene: TRBV10-2; D gene: TRBD1; clone size: -
CDR3 protein: CASHSLANSYEQYF; CDR3 DNA: TGTGCCAGCCATAGTCTTGCTAACTCCTACGAGCAGTACTTC; J gene: TRBJ2-7; V gene: TRBV18; D gene: -; clone size: few
CDR3 protein: CASSLRQGATTEAFF; CDR3 DNA: TGTGCCAGCAGTTTACGGCAGGGGGCGACCACTGAAGCTTTCTTT; J gene: TRBJ1-1; V gene: TRBV27; D gene: TRBD1; clone size: -
CDR3 protein: CASSVGRGFRETQYF; CDR3 DNA: TGTGCCAGCAGCGTAGGAAGAGGGTTTAGGGAGACCCAGTACTTC; J gene: TRBJ2-5; V gene: TRBV9; D gene: -; clone size: few
CDR3 protein: CASSGGPGENEKLFF; CDR3 DNA: TGTGCCAGCAGCGGAGGCCCGGGAGAAAATGAAAAACTGTTTTTT; J gene: TRBJ1-4; V gene: TRBV9; D gene: -; clone size: -
CDR3 protein: CSVEGAGGNEQYF; CDR3 DNA: TGCAGCGTTGAAGGGGCAGGGGGGAACGAGCAGTACTTC; J gene: TRBJ2-7; V gene: TRBV29-1; D gene: -; clone size: -
CDR3 protein: CASSVGTGYNSPLHF; CDR3 DNA: TGTGCCAGCAGCGTCGGGACAGGTTATAATTCACCCCTCCACTTT; J gene: TRBJ1-6; V gene: TRBV7-9; D gene: TRBD1; clone size: -
CDR3 protein: CATREAARGNSPLHF; CDR3 DNA: TGTGCCACCAGAGAGGCAGCCCGTGGGAATTCACCCCTCCACTTT; J gene: TRBJ1-6; V gene: TRBV6-1; D gene: -; clone size: few
CDR3 protein: CASSRTGGAGELFF; CDR3 DNA: TGTGCCAGCAGCAGGACAGGGGGCGCCGGGGAGCTGTTTTTT; J gene: TRBJ2-2; V gene: TRBV7-6; D gene: TRBD1; clone size: -
CDR3 protein: CASSPGTGRGVAQYF; CDR3 DNA: TGTGCCAGCAGCCCCGGGACAGGGCGTGGTGTAGCCCAGTACTTC; J gene: TRBJ2-5; V gene: TRBV7-2; D gene: TRBD1; clone size: -